Below, one TCR beta chain is given with its context. The antigen is not known. This specimen belongs to a study of cytomegalovirus exposure and HLA in healthy donors. Overall study findings and caveats: A highly shared variant cluster was judged a likely technical artifact. It was shown in a later analysis that HLA-associated TCR beta chains were more clonally expanded than other, equally common chains. Analysis performed later found approximately 17,000 TCR beta sequences associated with HLA alleles at 0.05 false discovery rate.

Nominally healthy donors were sampled, though unrecorded immune exposures were likely. PCR used 60 Vbeta primers and 13 Jbeta primers. Libraries were prepared by immunoSEQ multiplex PCR; TCRdb keeps only in-frame clonotypes and omits some of them. The sample gives 200,000 or so clones, approximately 80% of which show up once; 2.5% to 3% is in the top ten. The V end lost 2 bases, the J end lost 2 bases, and 22 bases lay between the germline ends. CDR3 size: 18 residues. The chain uses TRBV23-1 and TRBJ2-7, with a possible D match to TRBD1 (5 bases). TRBV23-1 is annotated as an ORF whose role is uncertain. The TCR sequence derives from a man under 40 in good health and CMV-seronegative. Sequenced sample: PBMCs. This chain's CDR3 is CASSQGAGVKEGPYEQYF. In nucleotides, the CDR3 is TGCGCCAGCAGTCAAGGGGCAGGTGTAAAAGAAGGGCCCTACGAGCAGTACTTC.